The rows below give T cell receptor beta chains drawn from one sample of a study of identical twins. TCRdb analysed the 5' RACE reads with MiXCR anew, one entry per CDR3 protein. The sample lists around 300,000 distinct CDR3 sequences; more than 6.5% were seen once. These same data were also listed under a study on yellow fever vaccine responses in identical twins.

Sequencing used memory (CD45RO+) T cells sorted from blood. These receptors were collected from a woman aged 18-29 years in good health. Both conserved end residues are part of each CDR3. The D gene is left open where the match is weak. Clone sizes are given selectively: once, few, many, or a class where the clone is expanded.

d_gene: NA
abundance: few
v_gene: TRBV7-9
j_gene: TRBJ1-2
CDR3aa: CASSSQGDVSYGYTF
CDR3nt: TGTGCCAGCAGCTCGCAAGGGGACGTCTCCTATGGCTACACCTTC

d_gene: TRBD2
abundance: few
v_gene: TRBV5-1
j_gene: TRBJ2-2
CDR3aa: CASSVTSTNTGELFF
CDR3nt: TGCGCCAGCAGCGTGACTAGCACGAACACCGGGGAGCTGTTTTTT

d_gene: NA
abundance: many
v_gene: TRBV27
j_gene: TRBJ1-6
CDR3aa: CASSLNTGNSPLHF
CDR3nt: TGTGCCAGCAGTTTAAATACAGGGAACTCACCCCTCCACTTT

d_gene: TRBD2
abundance: NA
v_gene: TRBV11-2
j_gene: TRBJ2-5
CDR3aa: CASRGEGTQYF
CDR3nt: TGTGCCAGCAGGGGGGAGGGGACCCAGTACTTC

d_gene: NA
abundance: many
v_gene: TRBV12-3/TRBV12-4
j_gene: TRBJ2-2
CDR3aa: CASSSVNTGELFF
CDR3nt: TGTGCCAGCAGTTCAGTTAACACCGGGGAGCTGTTTTTT

d_gene: TRBD2
abundance: NA
v_gene: TRBV5-6
j_gene: TRBJ2-3
CDR3aa: CASSSPLGLAGGTDTQYF
CDR3nt: TGTGCCAGCAGCTCCCCACTGGGACTAGCGGGGGGTACAGATACGCAGTATTTT

d_gene: TRBD2
abundance: many
v_gene: TRBV20-1
j_gene: TRBJ2-7
CDR3aa: CSAGGPSGPSYEQYF
CDR3nt: TGCAGTGCTGGGGGACCTAGCGGACCTTCCTACGAGCAGTACTTC

d_gene: NA
abundance: NA
v_gene: TRBV20-1
j_gene: TRBJ2-5
CDR3aa: CSARGGNGKTQYF
CDR3nt: TGCAGTGCTAGAGGCGGGAACGGGAAGACCCAGTACTTC

d_gene: NA
abundance: few
v_gene: TRBV18
j_gene: TRBJ2-5
CDR3aa: CASSPQQETQYF
CDR3nt: TGTGCCAGCTCCCCACAGCAAGAGACCCAGTACTTC

d_gene: TRBD1
abundance: few
v_gene: TRBV27
j_gene: TRBJ1-4
CDR3aa: CASSRTGGSLANEKLFF
CDR3nt: TGTGCCAGCAGTCGGACAGGGGGATCGTTAGCTAATGAAAAACTGTTTTTT